Shown below are 18 T cell receptor beta chains from a single sample sequenced in a study of T-cell memory formation after mild COVID-19. TCRdb re-called the 5' RACE reads through MiXCR, storing one row per CDR3 protein. In the table there are 580,000 or so distinct CDR3 sequences, roughly 17% of which are singletons. The specimen was PBMCs or a T cell subset sorted from them (not recorded which). These receptor sequences come from an adult woman who had mild COVID-19 (a few samples of this study predate the infection). Cell type and time point are not known.

The rearrangement links TRBV11-2 to TRBJ2-1; D could derive from TRBD1 or TRBD2 (5 bases each). Germline V CDR1 and CDR2: SGHAT, FQNNGV. The CDR3 extends over 16 amino acids. V lost 5 bases and J lost 5, with 19 bases in between. CDR3 DNA: TGTGCCAGCAGCCCCAACACGGGACGTAGAAACAATGAGCAGTTCTTC. The encoded protein is CASSPNTGRRNNEQFF.

This clonotype was observed at least ten times. The V gene is TRBV7-2, the J gene TRBJ1-5, with D unclear. V dropped 4 bases and J dropped 0 bases, with 4 bases sitting between them. The CDR3 is 13 residues long. CDR1 and CDR2 (germline): SGHTA, FQGNSA. CDR3 sequence: CASSYSSNQPQHF. CDR3 nucleotides: TGTGCCAGCAGCTATAGTAGCAATCAGCCCCAGCATTTT.

The rearrangement joins TRBV20-1 to TRBJ1-4; the D is unclear. Trimming pared 0 bases from V and 8 bases from J, leaving 22 bases between. The CDR3 runs 17 residues. Germline values: CDR1 DFQATT, CDR2 SNEGSKA (reference sequence). Written as DNA, the CDR3 is TGCAGTGCTAGAGATAGGAGGAACGCAAATATAGGCGAAAAACTGTTTTTT. Translating gives CSARDRRNANIGEKLFF.

The gene calls are TRBV7-9 and TRBJ1-1; 7 bases match TRBD1. The CDR3 has 14 residues. Germline CDR1 and CDR2: SEHNR and FQNEAQ (reference sequence). Trimming took 1 base from V and 6 from J; bases not matched to a gene: 5. The CDR3 sequence is CASSLVQGQAEAFF. The CDR3 region has the DNA TGTGCCAGCAGCTTAGTACAGGGGCAGGCTGAAGCTTTCTTT. Drawing the rest from reference TRBV7-9 and TRBJ1-1, the complete variable domain is DTGVSQNPRHKITKRGQNVTFRCDPISEHNRLYWYRQTLGQGPEFLTYFQNEAQLEKSRLLSDRFSAERPKGSFSTLEIQRTEQGDSAMYLCASSLVQGQAEAFFGQGTRLTVV.

V gene TRBV12-3 or TRBV12-4 combines with J gene TRBJ2-1, with 9 nucleotides matching TRBD2. The V segment lost 5 bases and the J segment 2 bases; nucleotides outside the gene matches: 13. The CDR3 extends over 18 amino acids. CDR3 DNA: TGTGCCAGCAGTCAATCGGGCCTAGCGGGAAAGCCCTACAATGAGCAGTTCTTC. It specifies CASSQSGLAGKPYNEQFF.

Only a few counts were recorded for this clonotype. V is TRBV4-1 and J is TRBJ2-7; D gene unclear. Looked up from germline, CDR1 is MGHRA and CDR2 is YSYEKL. The CDR3 loop spans 13 amino acids. Trimming pared 0 bases from V and 6 bases from J, leaving 9 bases between. This CDR3 reads CASSQDPFVEQYF. CDR3 bases: TGCGCCAGCAGCCAAGATCCGTTCGTCGAGCAGTACTTC.

A few counts support this clonotype. The rearrangement uses TRBV3-1 and TRBJ2-1; D call uncertain. Trimming stripped 4 bases from V and 7 bases from J, with 14 bases between. The CDR3 runs 14 residues. CDR1 LGHDT and CDR2 YNNKEL come from the germline V gene (reference sequence). In nucleotides, the CDR3 is TGTGCCAGCAGCCTTCATCGGACCGGGAATGAGCAGTTCTTC. This sequence encodes CASSLHRTGNEQFF.

This clonotype came up a few times. This chain links TRBV6-2 or TRBV6-3 with TRBJ2-7; 8 nucleotides match TRBD2. This CDR3 has 14 amino acids. The J segment lost 6 bases and the V segment lost 7 bases, leaving 11 bases of the junction unmatched. Germline V CDR1 and CDR2: MNHEY, SVGEGT. The CDR3 DNA reads as TGTGCCAGCACCTCCAGCGGGAGAAACGGCGAGCAGTACTTC. This sequence encodes CASTSSGRNGEQYF.

The J gene is TRBJ1-2, the V gene TRBV9; 9 bases map to TRBD1. Germline CDR1 and CDR2: SGDLS and YYNGEE. This CDR3 comprises 16 residues. V shed 4 bases, J shed 5 bases, and the junction held 12 bases outside the gene matches. This chain's CDR3 is CASSPRTGEAVYGYTF. CDR3 nucleotide sequence: TGTGCCAGCAGCCCTCGGACAGGGGAGGCGGTATATGGCTACACCTTC.

V gene TRBV7-9 combines with J gene TRBJ2-7; a possible D gene is TRBD2 (5 bases). Germline lookup yields CDR1 SEHNR and CDR2 FQNEAQ (reference sequence). V was shortened by 1 base and J by 13 bases, with 11 bases between the two germline ends. The CDR3 extends over 11 amino acids. DNA for the CDR3: TGTGCCAGCAGCTTAGGAGGGCCCCCCTACTTC. It is translated as CASSLGGPPYF.

This clonotype was counted only a few times. The chain carries TRBV10-3 and TRBJ2-3; 8 bases agree with TRBD2. Germline V gene data show CDR1 as ENHRY and CDR2 as SYGVKD. This CDR3 has 14 amino acids. The V segment lost 4 bases and the J segment 3 bases; nucleotides outside the gene matches: 3. CDR3 sequence reads: CAISGGRRTDTQYF. In DNA form, the CDR3 reads TGTGCCATCAGTGGCGGGAGGAGGACAGATACGCAGTATTTT.

This clonotype was detected ten times or more. This chain links TRBV7-6 with TRBJ2-7, with 7 bases matching TRBD1. This CDR3 is 15 amino acids long. With 1 base clipped from V and 6 bases from J, the junction kept 9 bases outside the gene matches. CDR1 and CDR2 (germline): SGHVS, FNYEAQ. The CDR3 DNA is TGTGCCAGCAGCTTAGGACAGGGACCTGTGTCCGAGCAGTACTTC. Encoded protein: CASSLGQGPVSEQYF.

This clonotype was detected a few times. V usage is TRBV7-2 and J usage is TRBJ2-1; TRBD2 aligns across 9 bases. The ends lost 5 bases at V and 3 bases at J; junction bases unmatched: 2. This CDR3 has 14 residues. Germline V gene data show CDR1 as SGHTA and CDR2 as FQGNSA. In DNA form, the CDR3 reads TGTGCCAGCAGCGTACTAGCGGGCTACAATGAGCAGTTCTTC. Protein: CASSVLAGYNEQFF.

The rearrangement joins TRBV5-1 to TRBJ2-5; 8 nucleotides match TRBD1. The J segment lost 2 bases and the V segment lost 4 bases, leaving 10 bases of the junction unmatched. Per germline, CDR1 SGHRS and CDR2 YFSETQ. The CDR3 has 16 amino acids. The CDR3 here is CASSRTTGAAQETQYF. CDR3 bases: TGCGCCAGCAGCCGTACGACAGGGGCTGCTCAAGAGACCCAGTACTTC.

The chain links TRBV24-1 to TRBJ1-6; TRBD1 agrees at 9 bases. Germline values: CDR1 KGHDR, CDR2 SFDVKD. Trimming removed 4 bases from V and 8 bases from J; junction bases left unmatched: 5. There are 15 residues in the CDR3. CDR3 bases: TGTGCCACCAGTGACCCGGGACAGGGTGATTCACCCCTCCACTTT. It specifies CATSDPGQGDSPLHF.

V usage is TRBV9 and J usage is TRBJ1-1; no definite D call. This CDR3 is 14 amino acids long. Per germline, CDR1 SGDLS and CDR2 YYNGEE. V dropped 9 bases and J dropped 1 base, with 16 bases sitting between them. The chain's CDR3 is CATPHPGPNTEAFF. The CDR3 DNA is TGTGCCACCCCACACCCGGGCCCGAACACTGAAGCTTTCTTT.

This rearrangement joins TRBV7-9 to TRBJ2-7, with D perhaps assigned TRBD1 or TRBD2 (6 bases each). Germline CDR1 reads SEHNR; CDR2 reads FQNEAQ (reference sequence). CDR3 length: 12 amino acids. V was clipped by 5 bases and J by 7 bases, with 12 bases between them. CDR3 loop: CASSARRGEQYF. CDR3 bases: TGTGCCAGCAGCGCCCGGAGGGGGGAGCAGTACTTC.

There are many counts of this clonotype. The V gene is TRBV28, the J gene TRBJ2-7; possibly TRBD1 for D (6 bases). The CDR3 loop spans 14 amino acids. The germline gives CDR1 MDHEN, CDR2 SYDVKM. V was cut by 6 bases and J by 0 bases, with 12 bases left in between. CDR3 sequence (DNA): TGTGCCAGCAGGCGTACAGGGAGCTCCTACGAGCAGTACTTC. It codes for CASRRTGSSYEQYF.